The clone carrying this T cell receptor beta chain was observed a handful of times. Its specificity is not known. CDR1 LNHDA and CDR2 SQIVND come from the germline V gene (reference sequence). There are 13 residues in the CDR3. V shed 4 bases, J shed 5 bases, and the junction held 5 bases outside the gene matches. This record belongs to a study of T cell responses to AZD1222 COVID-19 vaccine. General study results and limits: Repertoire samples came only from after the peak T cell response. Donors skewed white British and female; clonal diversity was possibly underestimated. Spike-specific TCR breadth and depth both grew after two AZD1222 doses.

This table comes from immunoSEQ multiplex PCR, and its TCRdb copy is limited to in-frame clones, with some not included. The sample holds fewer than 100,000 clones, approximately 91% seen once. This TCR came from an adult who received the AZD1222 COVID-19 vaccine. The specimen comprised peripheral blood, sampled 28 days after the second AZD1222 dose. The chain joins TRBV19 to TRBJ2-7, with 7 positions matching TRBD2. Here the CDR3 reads CASSTYGRDEQYF. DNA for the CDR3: TGTGCCAGTAGTACCTATGGGAGGGACGAGCAGTACTTC.